The T cell receptor (beta chain) described here comes from a study of response to subunit inactivated influenza vaccine (dated by TCRdb to the late 2010s). Looking at the study overall: The study used deep quantitative T cell receptor repertoire profiling to track responses to a trivalent subunit inactivated influenza vaccine. Here is what the overall study found, with its caveats: The authors proposed that each seasonal influenza vaccination may bring in only a limited number of new T cells.

In its sample, this clonotype was seen a few times. Its antigen is still unknown. No clone much larger than this one lies a single base away; base qualities are absent. Receptor amplification or capture employed RT-PCR. The sequencer listed for this sample is Illumina HiSeq 2500. TCRdb applied fastp at Q25 and MiXCR to the public reads, then kept only in-frame beta chains. CDR3 protein duplicates are merged, each entry listing the most common genes and DNA. Present in this sample are some 540,000 distinct CDR3 sequences, under 25% of which were seen just once. The ten top clones hold 2.8% of the sample. The same data also went into a second study, on T cells expressing NK-cell markers. Drawing on the second study: 5'RACE template switching, by which a universal primer site and unique molecular identifiers were added, was used to make TCR beta cDNA libraries. Fewer than ten donors provided sorted CD3+CD56+NKG2C+, CD3+CD56+NKG2C- and CD3+CD56-NKG2C+ T-cell subsets, whose TCR beta-chain repertoires were profiled. Of the eight sequenced donors, seven were found to be HCMV-seropositive and one was found to be HCMV-seronegative. In several experiments an anti-gammadeltaTCR antibody was added to restrict sorting to alphabetaTCR-expressing T cells. In roughly six donors, the dominant CD3+CD56+NKG2C+ clonotypes ranked among the top 10 CD8+ clonotypes, making up about 1.0-7.5% of CD8+ T cells. Those dominant clonotypes were again the most abundant among CD3+CD56-NKG2C+ cells in a handful of donors, at 28.3-60.1%. It remained unclear whether the expanded NKG2C-expressing T cell clones were specific for HCMV antigens. Randomly selected healthy volunteers, three men and five women, were used as the eight sequenced donors. HCMV-specific IgG was detected in serum with a commercial ELISA kit to determine HCMV serostatus. Ficoll density gradient centrifugation was used to isolate peripheral blood mononuclear cells from blood. CD4+ and CD8+ T cells were isolated from PBMC by magnetic immunoseparation with Miltenyi isolation kits. cDNA synthesis was primed from the TCR beta constant segment, followed by two successive PCR amplification steps. Libraries were sequenced as 2 x 150 bp reads on Illumina HiSeq 2000/2500, MiSeq or NextSeq. MIGEC was used to demultiplex reads and group reads by UMI, and MiTCR was used to assemble and quantify clonotypes. To remove erroneous sequences, TCR cDNA sequences were retained only when supported by two or more reads. The tcR package was used for downstream repertoire analysis, and clonotypes were matched between fractions using CDR3 nucleotide sequence together with V segment. VDJmatch was used to annotate antigen specificity against VDJdb, with one amino acid substitution in CDR3 permitted.

Sequenced here: CD4+ T cells sorted from PBMCs, sampled 11 to 12 days after vaccination. This receptor was identified in a man aged 45-65 years who received an inactivated influenza vaccine. Donor details come from another sample of the same person, matched by shared clones.

CDR3 loop: CATSDLRQGTQYF. The DNA reads as follows: TGTGCCACCAGTGATTTGCGTCAGGGTACGCAGTATTTT. The chain uses TRBV24-1 and TRBJ2-3; TRBD1 is possibly the D segment (5 matching bases). The germline V gene yields KGHDR for CDR1 and SFDVKD for CDR2. The CDR3 covers 13 residues, taking in both the cysteine and the phenylalanine. Only CDR3 DNA is held: 39 bases, read in frame from base 1. The junction carries 8 bases between V and J, which are trimmed by 0 bases and 8 bases respectively.